A single sample gave rise to the 27 T cell receptor beta chains below, sequenced in a study of blood T cell repertoires in COVID-19. Profiled with immunoSEQ multiplex PCR; TCRdb holds only in-frame clones, not every one. The repertoire consists of 130,000 to 150,000 clones, with 75% to 90% occurring once and the leading ten covering approximately 5%. What was sequenced was peripheral blood. These receptors were taken from a human donor in a cohort sampled during active COVID-19.

This sequence joins TRBV14 and TRBJ1-1, with 7 bases that match TRBD1. CDR1 is SGHDN and CDR2 is FVKESK in the germline V gene. The CDR3 has 14 residues. V lost 4 bases to trimming and J lost 2 bases; unmatched junction nucleotides: 4. CDR3 residues: CASSRQGGNTEAFF. The CDR3 bases are TGTGCCAGCAGCCGGCAGGGGGGAAACACTGAAGCTTTCTTT.

The chain carries TRBV18 and TRBJ1-4; D is perhaps TRBD1 (5 bases). The germline V and J ends were trimmed by 0 bases and 3 bases, with 8 bases remaining between them. Looked up from germline, CDR1 is KGHSH and CDR2 is LQKENI. This CDR3 is 15 amino acids long. The DNA for the CDR3 is TGTGCCAGCTCACCACCAGGAGGGGCTAATGAAAAACTGTTTTTT. It specifies CASSPPGGANEKLFF.

V gene TRBV6-1 combines with J gene TRBJ2-1, with TRBD1 as a possible D gene (6 bases). V lost 3 bases, J lost 8 bases, and 17 bases lay in between. CDR3 length: 15 residues. Germline assignment: CDR1 MNHNS and CDR2 SASEGT. The CDR3 DNA reads as TGTGCCAGCAGTGATCCCTCCCAGGGGATACATGAGCAGTTCTTC. Encoded protein: CASSDPSQGIHEQFF.

Regarding this clone: Other DNA sequences of this sample code for an identical CDR3. This chain connects TRBV5-1 to TRBJ1-1; D gene unclear. Germline lookup yields CDR1 SGHRS and CDR2 YFSETQ. The length of the CDR3 is 15 residues. V lost 0 bases to trimming and J lost 0 bases, with 9 bases between them. As DNA, the CDR3 is TGCGCCAGCAGCTTGGCCGGAGGGATGAACACTGAAGCTTTCTTT. This codes for CASSLAGGMNTEAFF.

V is TRBV2 and J is TRBJ1-5, with TRBD1 as a possible D gene (6 bases). This CDR3 spans 18 amino acids. Germline V lookup: CDR1 SNHLY, CDR2 FYNNEI. Trimming shortened V by 2 bases and J by 0 bases, and 17 bases separated the two germline ends. CDR3 residues: CASSERDIEVYSNQPQHF. The CDR3 nucleotides read TGTGCCAGCAGTGAAAGGGACATAGAAGTTTATAGCAATCAGCCCCAGCATTTT. Supplemented by reference TRBV2 and TRBJ1-5, the full variable domain reads EPEVTQTPSHQVTQMGQEVILRCVPISNHLYFYWYRQILGQKVEFLVSFYNNEISEKSEIFDDQFSVERPDGSNFTLKIRSTKLEDSAMYFCASSERDIEVYSNQPQHFGDGTRLSIL.

The sample holds a few counts of this clone. At the DNA level, this CDR3 is encoded by other sequences in the same sample as well. The chain joins TRBV28 to TRBJ2-1, with TRBD1 identical over 9 bases. The ends lost 6 bases at V and 4 bases at J; junction bases unmatched: 7. The CDR3 runs 15 residues. The germline V gene has CDR1 MDHEN and CDR2 SYDVKM. The CDR3 protein is CASSPGQGPYNEQFF. CDR3 DNA sequence: TGTGCCAGCAGCCCGGGACAGGGTCCTTACAATGAGCAGTTCTTC.

This rearrangement joins TRBV3-1 (or the pseudogene TRBV3-2) to TRBJ2-5; 11 bases map to TRBD2. The trim removed 0 bases at V and 5 bases at J, leaving 8 bases unmatched. Germline V gene sequence: CDR1 LGHDT, CDR2 YNNKEL (reference sequence). This CDR3 region has 17 residues. The CDR3 coding sequence is TGTGCCAGCAGCCAAGATTGGGCTAGCGGGGGGTCCGAGACCCAGTACTTC. Translating it yields CASSQDWASGGSETQYF.

The genes are TRBV30 and TRBJ1-1; no reliable D call. The CDR3 is made up of 13 amino acids. Germline V lookup: CDR1 GTSNPN, CDR2 SVGIG (reference sequence). V was cut by 0 bases and J by 5 bases, with 10 bases left in between. In DNA, the CDR3 is TGTGCCTGGAGTGTAGGAGGCCTGACTGAAGCTTTCTTT. Residues: CAWSVGGLTEAFF.

The chain links TRBV5-6 to TRBJ1-1; D is undetermined. This CDR3 comprises 18 residues. The V end was cut by 1 base, the J end by 0 bases, with 19 bases between. Germline-derived CDR1 and CDR2 are SGHDT and YYEEEE. This chain's CDR3 is CASSLSRLRTVMNTEAFF. DNA for the CDR3: TGTGCCAGCAGCTTGTCGAGACTAAGGACGGTTATGAACACTGAAGCTTTCTTT.

The chain employs TRBV5-6 and TRBJ1-1; D perhaps matches TRBD1 (5 bases). Trimming took 0 bases from V and 0 from J, leaving 12 bases between them. Germline-derived CDR1 and CDR2 are SGHDT and YYEEEE. The CDR3 runs to 16 residues. The CDR3 is CASSLAWGVMNTEAFF. In DNA, the CDR3 is TGTGCCAGCAGCTTGGCCTGGGGGGTAATGAACACTGAAGCTTTCTTT.

This chain links TRBV10-3 with TRBJ2-1; TRBD1 matches at 8 bases. The CDR3 length is 15 residues. Looked up from germline, CDR1 is ENHRY and CDR2 is SYGVKD. V was clipped by 7 bases and J by 8 bases; unmatched bases: 13. CDR3 protein: CAIKGWQGAYDEQFF. The CDR3 DNA reads TGTGCCATCAAGGGGTGGCAGGGGGCTTACGATGAGCAGTTCTTC.

The chain uses TRBV29-1 and TRBJ2-2; no clear D gene. The CDR3 contains 12 residues. Between the trimmed V and J ends, which lost 2 bases and 5 bases, there was a span of 6 bases. Germline V gene sequence: CDR1 SQVTM, CDR2 ANQGSEA. CDR3 sequence (DNA): TGCAGCGTTGAATCTTTGACCGGGGAGCTGTTTTTT. This encodes CSVESLTGELFF.

V and J are TRBV11-3 and TRBJ2-3; 7 nucleotides line up with TRBD1. Per the germline V gene, CDR1 is SGHNT and CDR2 is YENEEA. Trimming removed 0 bases from V and 0 bases from J; junction bases left unmatched: 9. The CDR3 spans 18 residues. This CDR3 reads CASSLDGLGRGSTDTQYF. As DNA, the CDR3 is TGTGCCAGCAGCTTAGATGGTTTGGGCAGGGGGAGCACAGATACGCAGTATTTT. Filled out from reference TRBV11-3 and TRBJ2-3, the complete variable domain reads EAGVVQSPRYKIIEKKQPVAFWCNPISGHNTLYWYLQNLGQGPELLIRYENEEAVDDSQLPKDRFSAERLKGVDSTLKIQPAELGDSAVYLCASSLDGLGRGSTDTQYFGPGTRLTVL.

CDR3 sequence (DNA): TGTGCCAGCAGCGCCCCGACAGGCCAAGGGGGTCAGAAGGAGACCCAGTACTTC. Translating gives CASSAPTGQGGQKETQYF. The chain is built from TRBV3-1 (or the pseudogene TRBV3-2) and TRBJ2-5; the D gene is possibly TRBD1 (6 bases). CDR1 is LGHDT, CDR2 YNNKEL, per germline (reference sequence). Trimming cost V 5 bases and J 5 bases, with 27 bases left between them. This CDR3 spans 18 amino acids.

This clone has a count of ten or more. This chain uses TRBV3-1 (or the pseudogene TRBV3-2) with TRBJ1-2; D might be TRBD1 (5 bases). The germline gives CDR1 LGHDT, CDR2 YNNKEL (reference sequence). V dropped 2 bases and J dropped 12 bases, with 22 bases sitting between them. The CDR3 is made up of 15 amino acids. Here the CDR3 DNA reads TGTGCCAGCAGCCAATCAGAGTCGGCACAGGCAATAAACACCTTC. It translates to CASSQSESAQAINTF.

This chain uses TRBV5-1 with TRBJ1-1; TRBD1 matches at 8 bases. J gave up 1 base and V 3 bases, and 2 bases lay outside the gene matches. CDR1 and CDR2 from the germline V gene are SGHRS and YFSETQ. The CDR3 has 14 amino acids. The CDR3 nucleotides are TGCGCCAGCAGCTCCGGGACAGGGAACACTGAAGCTTTCTTT. Protein: CASSSGTGNTEAFF.

The chain combines TRBV7-2 with TRBJ2-7; TRBD1 aligns across 12 bases. Germline V lookup: CDR1 SGHTA, CDR2 FQGNSA. The CDR3 has 14 amino acids. V lost 5 bases, J lost 8 bases, and 7 bases stayed unmatched. The CDR3 DNA reads TGTGCCAGCAGCCCGGGACAGGGGGCGCATAAGCAGTACTTC. Translation: CASSPGQGAHKQYF.

This sequence joins TRBV7-8 and TRBJ2-6; D is unresolved. Germline loops: CDR1 SGHVS, CDR2 FQNEAQ. V lost 5 bases and J 0 bases, leaving 8 bases between the germline ends. The CDR3 loop spans 15 amino acids. The CDR3, as DNA: TGTGCCAGCAGCCTTTTAGTCTCTGGGGCCAACGTCCTGACTTTC. This gives the protein CASSLLVSGANVLTF.

The rearrangement uses TRBV7-9 and TRBJ1-1; TRBD1 matches 7 bases. V shed 5 bases and J 4 bases; nucleotides not matched to a gene: 13. The CDR3 length is 16 residues. CDR1 is SEHNR, CDR2 FQNEAQ, per germline (reference sequence). CDR3: CASSPVVGQEGTEAFF. The CDR3 nucleotides read TGTGCCAGCAGCCCAGTGGTTGGACAGGAGGGCACTGAAGCTTTCTTT.

This chain links TRBV28 with TRBJ2-7, with a weak D call TRBD2 (6 bases). The CDR3 runs to 18 residues. CDR1 and CDR2 from the germline V gene are MDHEN and SYDVKM. With 6 bases removed from V and 2 bases from J, the gap between germline ends came to 26 bases. The CDR3 sequence is CASRSVAGGDPGAYEQYV. CDR3 DNA: TGTGCCAGCAGGTCCGTTGCCGGAGGGGATCCAGGCGCCTACGAGCAGTACGTC.

The CDR3 bases are TGTGCCAGCAGTTACCGGGTAATGAACACTGAAGCTTTCTTT. Protein: CASSYRVMNTEAFF. This chain joins TRBV6-5 and TRBJ1-1, with D hard to call. The CDR3 has 14 residues. Germline lookup yields CDR1 MNHEY and CDR2 SVGAGI. V lost 2 bases and J lost 0, with 7 bases in between.

The chain employs TRBV2 and TRBJ2-3, with D possibly being TRBD2 (6 bases). With 1 base removed from V and 9 bases from J, the gap between germline ends came to 11 bases. The CDR3 loop spans 13 amino acids. Per germline, CDR1 SNHLY and CDR2 FYNNEI. The DNA for the CDR3 is TGTGCCAGCAGTGAAGTCGGGGGAGTCACGCAGTATTTT. The encoded protein is CASSEVGGVTQYF. The full variable domain, with the rest looked up from reference TRBV2 and TRBJ2-3, is EPEVTQTPSHQVTQMGQEVILRCVPISNHLYFYWYRQILGQKVEFLVSFYNNEISEKSEIFDDQFSVERPDGSNFTLKIRSTKLEDSAMYFCASSEVGGVTQYFGPGTRLTVL.

This clone was observed a single time. The rearrangement joins TRBV19 to TRBJ1-5; maybe TRBD1 (5 bases). The CDR3 has 14 residues. Between the trimmed V and J ends, which lost 3 bases and 6 bases, there was a span of 12 bases. CDR1 is LNHDA, CDR2 SQIVND, per germline (reference sequence). CDR3 amino acids: CASSIGGVGQPQHF. The CDR3 bases are TGTGCCAGTAGTATCGGGGGGGTAGGTCAGCCCCAGCATTTT.

V is TRBV19 and J is TRBJ1-1, with 10 bases that match TRBD1. V trimming: 4 bases; J trimming: 4 bases; junction bases outside the gene matches: 6. The CDR3 has 15 amino acids. Germline CDR1 reads LNHDA; CDR2 reads SQIVND (reference sequence). The CDR3: CASSKRDRGSTEAFF. The CDR3 DNA follows: TGTGCCAGTAGTAAACGGGACAGGGGAAGCACTGAAGCTTTCTTT.

Points on this clone: Within the sample, other DNA sequences also encode this same CDR3. This sequence joins TRBV3-1 (or the pseudogene TRBV3-2) and TRBJ2-1; D is uncertain. V lost 3 bases, J lost 7 bases, and 7 bases lay in between. This CDR3 region has 12 residues. Germline-derived CDR1 and CDR2 are LGHDT and YNNKEL (reference sequence). CDR3 sequence reads: CASSQVRNEQFF. The DNA for the CDR3 is TGTGCCAGCAGCCAGGTCAGGAATGAGCAGTTCTTC.

V usage is TRBV11-2 and J usage is TRBJ2-3; 13 bases are shared with TRBD2. The CDR3 covers 16 residues. Germline CDR1 SGHAT, CDR2 FQNNGV. J lost 4 bases, V lost 4 bases, and 5 bases had no gene match. The CDR3 region is CASSSLLAGGPDTQYF. The DNA of the CDR3 is TGTGCCAGCAGCTCTTTACTAGCGGGAGGGCCAGATACGCAGTATTTT.

This chain connects TRBV6-6 to TRBJ2-5, with D hard to call. The CDR3 contains 13 residues. In germline, CDR1 is MNHNY, CDR2 SVGAGI (reference sequence). Deletions cut 4 bases from V and 2 bases from J, with 8 bases between. CDR3 sequence: CASSSWAQETQYF. The CDR3, as DNA: TGTGCCAGCAGTTCCTGGGCTCAAGAGACCCAGTACTTC.